This T cell receptor (beta chain) came from a study of shared clonotypes between healthy human individuals. About the study: Donors had three CD4 naive, three CD4 memory, two CD8 naive and one CD8 memory plate apiece.

The naive CD8 subset, CD45RO-negative cells positively selected for CCR7, excluded terminally differentiated effector memory CD45RA+ cells. The study enrolled healthy HIV-negative adults without recent acute infections or vaccinations as donors. The donors were all Caucasian adults (living in Nashville, Tennessee). From germline, CDR1 is SGDLS and CDR2 YYNGEE. The CDR3 runs to 14 residues. The V gene lost 0 bases and the J gene lost 5 bases, with 9 bases spanning the gap. TCRdb keeps only in-frame clones here, not all; method: immunoSEQ multiplex PCR. This repertoire shows hundreds of thousands of clones, 85% to 95% found once; its top ten account for around 0.12%.

This chain links TRBV9 with TRBJ2-1, with D possibly being TRBD2 (5 bases). What was sequenced was naive CD8+ T cells sorted from blood. The sequence was collected from a young woman in good health. Here the CDR3 DNA reads TGTGCCAGCAGCGTAGAGGACTGGGACAATGAGCAGTTCTTC. It specifies CASSVEDWDNEQFF.